A single sample gave rise to the 25 T cell receptor beta chains below, sequenced in a study of OX40 agonist ivuxolimab in advanced cancers. Here immunoSEQ multiplex PCR was the method, and the copy in TCRdb shows in-frame clones only, minus some. Of about 33,000 clones in the sample, 70% to 85% were seen once. The sequenced sample was CD4+ or CD8+ T cells sorted from blood, obtained in a trial of the OX40 agonist ivuxolimab. The receptors come from an adult with an advanced solid tumor such as melanoma, head and neck, liver or kidney cancer.

The chain links TRBV28 to TRBJ1-1; 7 nucleotides agree with TRBD1. The V segment lost 5 bases and the J segment 7 bases; nucleotides outside the gene matches: 13. This CDR3 region has 15 residues. The V gene's germline CDR1 is MDHEN and CDR2 SYDVKM. The CDR3 is CASSTYGQVLNEAFF. The CDR3 DNA sequence: TGTGCCAGCAGTACTTACGGACAGGTGCTCAATGAAGCTTTCTTT.

A single count supports this clone. The rearrangement links TRBV7-2 to TRBJ2-7; D might be TRBD1 or TRBD2, each matching 6 bases. Germline assignment: CDR1 SGHTA and CDR2 FQGNSA. V gave up 1 base and J gave up 1 base, with 11 bases separating them. The CDR3 covers 15 residues. The CDR3 loop is CASSLVGGESYEQYF. CDR3 DNA: TGTGCCAGCAGCTTAGTGGGGGGCGAGTCCTACGAGCAGTACTTC.

V gene TRBV10-1 combines with J gene TRBJ1-2, with D possibly being TRBD1 (5 bases). This CDR3 is 14 amino acids long. Trimming pared 7 bases from V and 2 bases from J, leaving 14 bases between. Germline V lookup: CDR1 WNHNN, CDR2 SYGVQD (reference sequence). Written as DNA, the CDR3 is TGCGCCAGCACCGGTTTCGGGGACAACTATGGCTACACCTTC. This translates into CASTGFGDNYGYTF.

This clone appeared once. The rearrangement uses TRBV28 and TRBJ2-3; D is unresolved. This CDR3 spans 14 amino acids. Trimming took off 3 bases at V and 8 bases at J, with 15 bases between the two ends. CDR1 is MDHEN, CDR2 SYDVKM, per germline. The CDR3 protein is CASSLVGLLLTQYF. The CDR3 DNA reads as TGTGCCAGCAGTTTGGTAGGGCTCCTCCTTACGCAGTATTTT.

CDR3 protein: CASGGTVNTEAFF. DNA of the CDR3: TGTGCCAGCGGAGGGACAGTCAACACTGAAGCTTTCTTT. The rearrangement links TRBV2 to TRBJ1-1; 7 bases map to TRBD1. The V gene's germline CDR1 is SNHLY and CDR2 FYNNEI. After removal of 8 bases from V and 2 bases from J, the junction contained 5 bases not matched to a gene. There are 13 residues in the CDR3.

The chain has TRBV4-1 and TRBJ2-3, with 8 bases identical to TRBD2. Germline loops: CDR1 MGHRA, CDR2 YSYEKL. V was clipped by 0 bases and J by 3 bases; unmatched bases: 8. CDR3 length: 17 residues. CDR3: CASSQDTAGDLTDTQYF. DNA of the CDR3: TGCGCCAGCAGCCAAGACACAGCGGGGGACTTGACAGATACGCAGTATTTT.

The genes are TRBV5-1 and TRBJ1-6; D not certain. V was trimmed by 0 bases and J by 7 bases, leaving 5 bases between them. The CDR3 is 13 amino acids. The germline V gene has CDR1 SGHRS and CDR2 YFSETQ. CDR3 sequence (DNA): TGCGCCAGCAGCTTGGGGGCAAATTCACCCCTCCACTTT. Amino acids: CASSLGANSPLHF.

The CDR3 nucleotides are TGTGCCAGCAGTTTAGTGGGGGCCTCCTACGAGCAGTACTTC. Its translation: CASSLVGASYEQYF. The rearrangement uses TRBV27 and TRBJ2-7; D possibly corresponds to TRBD1 (6 bases). This CDR3 has 14 residues. Trimming left V 2 bases short and J 0 bases short, with 8 bases between. Germline V lookup: CDR1 MNHEY, CDR2 SMNVEV (reference sequence).

J is TRBJ2-7 and V is TRBV7-9; D might be TRBD2 (5 bases). Germline assignment: CDR1 SEHNR and CDR2 FQNEAQ (reference sequence). The CDR3 length is 12 residues. With 4 bases removed from V and 4 bases from J, the gap between germline ends came to 8 bases. Here the CDR3 DNA reads TGTGCCAGCAGCTCGACGGGGTACGAGCAGTACTTC. Protein: CASSSTGYEQYF.

This sequence joins TRBV4-2 and TRBJ2-7, with D maybe TRBD1 (5 bases). The CDR3 loop spans 13 amino acids. Trimming cost V 4 bases and J 3 bases, with 10 bases left between them. Germline CDR1 LGHNA, CDR2 YNFKEQ. CDR3 in amino acids: CASSLRQGYEQYF. CDR3 in DNA: TGTGCCAGCAGCCTTCGTCAGGGCTACGAGCAGTACTTC.

The CDR3 region has the DNA TGTGCCAGCGGGACAGGGTGGAGCTACGAGCAGTACTTC. Amino acids: CASGTGWSYEQYF. The chain has TRBV25-1 and TRBJ2-7, with 9 bases that match TRBD1. The germline gives CDR1 MGHDK, CDR2 SYGVNS. After removal of 8 bases from V and 3 bases from J, the junction contained 5 bases not matched to a gene. The CDR3 runs 13 residues.

The count of this clone is one. The chain joins TRBV2 to TRBJ2-2; 12 nucleotides agree with TRBD2. Germline CDR1 reads SNHLY; CDR2 reads FYNNEI. The V and J ends lost 2 bases and 5 bases, in that order; junction bases with no gene match: 9. The CDR3 is 18 residues long. The CDR3 nucleotides are TGTGCCAGCAGTGAATCTCGACTAGCGGGAGTTCGAACCGGGGAGCTGTTTTTT. It specifies CASSESRLAGVRTGELFF.

The rearrangement links TRBV28 to TRBJ2-7, with 7 nucleotides matching TRBD1. Trimming took 2 bases from V and 6 from J; bases not matched to a gene: 4. The CDR3 length is 13 residues. The germline CDR1 and CDR2 sequences are MDHEN and SYDVKM. CDR3 nucleotides: TGTGCCAGCAGTTTAGTAGGGGGCGGCGAGCAGTACTTC. This codes for CASSLVGGGEQYF.

V gene TRBV7-7 combines with J gene TRBJ1-2, with D unclear. In germline, CDR1 is SSHAT, CDR2 FNYEAQ (reference sequence). Trimming took off 5 bases at V and 3 bases at J, with 16 bases between the two ends. The CDR3 has 15 amino acids. The DNA for the CDR3 is TGTGCCAGCAGCCCCCGCCCGGGGTGGGACTATGGCTACACCTTC. Its protein product is CASSPRPGWDYGYTF.

V and J are TRBV18 and TRBJ1-3; weak D call: TRBD1 (5 bases). With 3 bases removed from V and 0 bases from J, the gap between germline ends came to 6 bases. The CDR3 is 14 amino acids. Germline V gives CDR1 KGHSH, CDR2 LQKENI. CDR3 DNA sequence: TGTGCCAGCTCACCCGACAGCTCTGGAAACACCATATATTTT. This translates into CASSPDSSGNTIYF.

This clone was picked up a small number of times. The genes are TRBV5-6 and TRBJ1-2; D call uncertain. With 0 bases removed from V and 9 bases from J, the gap between germline ends came to 6 bases. This CDR3 is built from 11 residues. Germline CDR1 and CDR2: SGHDT and YYEEEE. CDR3 amino acids: CASSLGSSYTF. The CDR3 coding sequence is TGTGCCAGCAGCTTGGGATCAAGCTACACCTTC.

The J gene is TRBJ1-5, the V gene TRBV4-1; D gene unclear. In germline, CDR1 is MGHRA, CDR2 YSYEKL. The CDR3 is 15 residues long. Trimming stripped 0 bases from V and 7 bases from J, with 13 bases between. CDR3 sequence reads: CASSQEVGFGQPQHF. The CDR3 DNA follows: TGCGCCAGCAGCCAAGAGGTCGGGTTTGGGCAGCCCCAGCATTTT.

V gene TRBV19 combines with J gene TRBJ2-1; D remains unclear. The germline V gene has CDR1 LNHDA and CDR2 SQIVND (reference sequence). The CDR3 extends over 14 amino acids. Trimming cost V 3 bases and J 2 bases, with 8 bases left between them. CDR3 sequence reads: CASSMLTTYNEQFF. Written as DNA, the CDR3 is TGTGCCAGTAGTATGTTAACTACCTACAATGAGCAGTTCTTC.

V gene TRBV28 combines with J gene TRBJ2-5; the match to TRBD2 covers 12 bases. Germline lookup yields CDR1 MDHEN and CDR2 SYDVKM. V shed 3 bases, J shed 5 bases, and the junction held 10 bases outside the gene matches. CDR3 size: 17 residues. The CDR3 is CASSLGLAGPLGETQYF. The CDR3 DNA reads TGTGCCAGCAGTTTGGGACTAGCGGGCCCGCTGGGGGAGACCCAGTACTTC.

V usage is TRBV4-1 and J usage is TRBJ2-1, with unresolved D. The length of the CDR3 is 13 residues. With 1 base removed from V and 3 bases from J, the gap between germline ends came to 4 bases. CDR1 and CDR2 from the germline V gene are MGHRA and YSYEKL. The CDR3 DNA reads as TGCGCCAGCAGCCAAGGGATCTACAATGAGCAGTTCTTC. It specifies CASSQGIYNEQFF.

The chain combines TRBV7-9 with TRBJ2-5; 8 nucleotides line up with TRBD2. The CDR3 runs 14 residues. V lost 5 bases to trimming and J lost 5 bases; unmatched junction nucleotides: 7. Germline V lookup: CDR1 SEHNR, CDR2 FQNEAQ (reference sequence). The CDR3 region is CASSPFGGRETQYF. The CDR3 DNA reads TGTGCCAGCAGCCCATTTGGCGGGAGGGAGACCCAGTACTTC. Together with reference TRBV7-9 and TRBJ2-5, the CDR3 gives the full variable domain: DTGVSQNPRHKITKRGQNVTFRCDPISEHNRLYWYRQTLGQGPEFLTYFQNEAQLEKSRLLSDRFSAERPKGSFSTLEIQRTEQGDSAMYLCASSPFGGRETQYFGPGTRLLVL.

The V gene is TRBV12-5, the J gene TRBJ2-6; maybe TRBD1 (5 bases). CDR3 size: 15 residues. Trimming cost V 5 bases and J 5 bases, with 13 bases left between them. Germline loops: CDR1 LGHNT, CDR2 FRNRAP. The CDR3: CASGAGQSRANVLTF. DNA for the CDR3: TGTGCTAGTGGTGCAGGACAAAGTCGGGCCAACGTCCTGACTTTC. Full variable domain (remainder filled in from reference TRBV12-5 and TRBJ2-6): DARVTQTPRHKVTEMGQEVTMRCQPILGHNTVFWYRQTMMQGLELLAYFRNRAPLDDSGMPKDRFSAEMPDATLATLKIQPSEPRDSAVYFCASGAGQSRANVLTFGAGSRLTVL.

The chain is built from TRBV9 and TRBJ1-1; D remains ambiguous. This CDR3 has 14 amino acids. Germline loops: CDR1 SGDLS, CDR2 YYNGEE. V was shortened by 4 bases and J by 0 bases, with 10 bases between the two germline ends. The CDR3 loop is CASSLDGMNTEAFF. As DNA, the CDR3 is TGTGCCAGCAGCCTCGACGGTATGAACACTGAAGCTTTCTTT.

CDR3 nucleotides: TGTGCCAGCAGCTTACCCATAGCGGGGTACAATGAGCAGTTCTTC. It is translated as CASSLPIAGYNEQFF. V usage is TRBV11-2 and J usage is TRBJ2-1; 8 positions match TRBD2. V dropped 2 bases and J dropped 4; count of bases not matched to a gene: 4. This CDR3 comprises 15 residues. The germline V gene encodes CDR1 SGHAT and CDR2 FQNNGV. Drawing the rest from reference TRBV11-2 and TRBJ2-1, the complete variable domain is EAGVAQSPRYKIIEKRQSVAFWCNPISGHATLYWYQQILGQGPKLLIQFQNNGVVDDSQLPKDRFSAERLKGVDSTLKIQPAKLEDSAVYLCASSLPIAGYNEQFFGPGTRLTVL.

The chain's CDR3 is CASSEWTEPTNEKLFF. The CDR3 coding sequence is TGTGCCAGCAGTGAATGGACAGAGCCAACTAATGAAAAACTGTTTTTT. This chain joins TRBV28 and TRBJ1-4; D is perhaps TRBD1 (6 bases). From germline, CDR1 is MDHEN and CDR2 SYDVKM. Trimming left V 5 bases short and J 0 bases short, with 13 bases between. The CDR3 is 16 residues long.